What follows are 6 T cell receptor beta chains derived from one specimen sequenced in a study of Graves' ophthalmopathy and Graves' hyperthyroidism. TCR beta CDR3 regions were amplified from RNA transcripts. After a first-round RT-PCR with HTBI primers, a second-round multiplex PCR was run. TCRdb passed the multiplex PCR reads through MiXCR, listing each CDR3 protein once. Of 650,000 to 900,000 distinct CDR3 sequences detected, approximately 40% appear once; the ten largest clones hold roughly 46%. Source material: peripheral blood. The source is an adult man with Graves' ophthalmopathy.

The chain recombines TRBV7-2 with TRBJ2-7, with D uncertain. Germline CDR1 is SGHTA and CDR2 is FQGNSA. The CDR3 contains 15 residues. V was pared by 3 bases and J by 4 bases, with 16 bases between. The DNA of the CDR3 is TGTGCCAGCAGCTTGCAACCGGGTCCACAATACGAGCAGTACTTC. It translates to CASSLQPGPQYEQYF.

The rearrangement links TRBV3-1 to TRBJ1-1; D perhaps matches TRBD1 (5 bases). The CDR3 covers 14 residues. V was shortened by 2 bases and J by 4 bases, with 11 bases between the two germline ends. The germline CDR1 and CDR2 sequences are LGHDT and YNNKEL (reference sequence). The CDR3 here is CASSQTYRRTEAFF. The CDR3 DNA sequence: TGTGCCAGCAGCCAAACCTACAGGCGCACTGAAGCTTTCTTT.

The V and J genes are TRBV2 and TRBJ2-5; TRBD2 matches at 7 bases. The J call may be wrong; the DNA end is better matched by TRBJ2-1. This CDR3 is built from 14 residues. Germline lookup yields CDR1 SNHLY and CDR2 FYNNEI. CDR3 residues: CASSRLASYNEQFF. Written as DNA, the CDR3 is TGTGCCAGCAGTCGACTAGCCTCCTACAATGAGCAGTTCTTC.

The chain carries TRBV2 and TRBJ1-3; a weak D match, TRBD1 (6 bases). Germline values: CDR1 SNHLY, CDR2 FYNNEI. Trimming stripped 6 bases from V and 0 bases from J, with 12 bases between. The CDR3 has 15 residues. In DNA form, the CDR3 reads TGTGCCAGCAGCCGGGGGGCTTACTCTGGAAACACCATATATTTT. Its protein is CASSRGAYSGNTIYF.

This clonotype appeared a single time. A much larger clone differs by one base, so this may be a read error. This rearrangement joins TRBV7-9 to TRBJ1-2, with D hard to call. This CDR3 region has 12 residues. Germline loops: CDR1 SEHNR, CDR2 FQNEAQ (reference sequence). Trimming took off 5 bases at V and 8 bases at J, with 12 bases between the two ends. The CDR3 nucleotides are TGTGCCAGCAGCAAACCACTCAGAGGCTACACCTTC. Translating gives CASSKPLRGYTF.

This clonotype was seen at least ten times. V usage is TRBV29-1 and J usage is TRBJ2-5, with a weak D call TRBD1 (6 bases). Germline lookup yields CDR1 SQVTM and CDR2 ANQGSEA. V lost 4 bases and J 2 bases, leaving 14 bases between the germline ends. The CDR3 loop spans 14 amino acids. CDR3 DNA: TGCAGCGTTGGGGTAGGTGGACAGCAAGAGACCCAGTACTTC. Protein sequence: CSVGVGGQQETQYF.